These 18 T cell receptor beta chains were all obtained from the same sample, sequenced in a study of T cell responses to AZD1222 COVID-19 vaccine (dated by TCRdb to the early 2020s). The time point label corresponds to: about 28 days (+/-7) after the second vaccine dose. The library was obtained by the immunoSEQ multiplex PCR assay. In TCRdb, the immuneACCESS table is reduced to in-frame sequences with V and J assigned. These tables do not hold every clone; where another copy was compared, an unresolved V gene accounts for under half, and the others remain unexplained. This sample holds approximately 130,000 clones; nearly 90% were observed only once. The ten largest clones take up roughly a tenth of the sample. Sequencing used peripheral blood, obtained 28 days after the second AZD1222 dose. The receptors were sampled from an adult who received the AZD1222 COVID-19 vaccine.

The gene calls are TRBV5-1 and TRBJ1-6; D is unclear. Germline V CDR1 and CDR2: SGHRS, YFSETQ. The CDR3 has 16 residues. Deletions cut 0 bases from V and 0 bases from J, with 7 bases between. CDR3 DNA: TGCGCCAGCAGCTTGGAAAGCAGCTCCTATAATTCACCCCTCCACTTT. Its protein is CASSLESSSYNSPLHF.

CDR3 protein: CASSPHLNWGQGSDLNSEKLFF. CDR3 nucleotides: TGTGCCAGCAGCCCACACCTAAACTGGGGACAGGGCTCCGACCTTAATAGTGAAAAACTGTTTTTT. V is TRBV4-2 and J is TRBJ1-4, with 9 bases aligning to TRBD1. The V and J ends lost 4 bases and 7 bases, in that order; junction bases with no gene match: 28. Germline CDR1 LGHNA, CDR2 YNFKEQ. The length of the CDR3 is 22 residues.

The chain links TRBV30 to TRBJ1-5; no firm D call. V gave up 0 bases and J gave up 5 bases, with 8 bases separating them. CDR1 and CDR2 (germline): GTSNPN, SVGIG (reference sequence). The CDR3 totals 13 residues. CDR3 sequence: CAWSVHGDQPQHF. The CDR3 DNA follows: TGTGCCTGGAGTGTACACGGAGATCAGCCCCAGCATTTT.

The V and J genes are TRBV11-2 and TRBJ2-2, with D maybe TRBD1 (6 bases). The CDR3 loop spans 14 amino acids. Germline CDR1 SGHAT, CDR2 FQNNGV. Between the trimmed V and J ends, which lost 4 bases and 3 bases, there was a span of 9 bases. The CDR3 loop reads CASSSGHYTGELFF. CDR3 DNA sequence: TGTGCCAGCAGCTCGGGACATTACACCGGGGAGCTGTTTTTT.

J is TRBJ1-1 and V is TRBV19; 7 bases agree with TRBD1. V shed 3 bases, J shed 0 bases, and the junction held 7 bases outside the gene matches. The CDR3 runs 16 residues. Germline CDR1 is LNHDA and CDR2 is SQIVND (reference sequence). CDR3 DNA sequence: TGTGCCAGTAGTATGACAGGGCGTGGGGTGAACACTGAAGCTTTCTTT. It specifies CASSMTGRGVNTEAFF.

The V gene is TRBV19, the J gene TRBJ1-2, with 8 bases aligning to TRBD1. Germline CDR1 and CDR2: LNHDA and SQIVND (reference sequence). After removal of 7 bases from V and 2 bases from J, the junction contained 6 bases not matched to a gene. The CDR3 is made up of 14 amino acids. The CDR3 nucleotides read TGTGCCAGTACCCAGGGGGCAGGGAACTATGGCTACACCTTC. It translates to CASTQGAGNYGYTF. Filled out from reference TRBV19 and TRBJ1-2, the complete variable domain reads DGGITQSPKYLFRKEGQNVTLSCEQNLNHDAMYWYRQDPGQGLRLIYYSQIVNDFQKGDIAEGYSVSREKKESFPLTVTSAQKNPTAFYLCASTQGAGNYGYTFGSGTRLTVV.

This clone came up a few times. V gene TRBV18 combines with J gene TRBJ1-1, with 8 nucleotides matching TRBD1. CDR3 length equals 15 residues. From germline, CDR1 is KGHSH and CDR2 LQKENI. The V segment lost 0 bases and the J segment 4 bases; nucleotides outside the gene matches: 4. CDR3 bases: TGTGCCAGCTCACCACCTGGACAGGGAGGCACTGAAGCTTTCTTT. This gives the protein CASSPPGQGGTEAFF.

The J gene is TRBJ2-1, the V gene TRBV6-7; TRBD1 aligns across 9 bases. TRBV6-7 qualifies as an ORF whose function is uncertain. This CDR3 has 19 amino acids. V was clipped by 8 bases and J by 4 bases; unmatched bases: 21. Written as DNA, the CDR3 is TGTGCCAGCCGTCGCTCGATAGACAGGGGGAATGAGGGTTACAATGAGCAGTTCTTC. As protein: CASRRSIDRGNEGYNEQFF.

This chain links TRBV12-3 or TRBV12-4 with TRBJ1-2; D remains ambiguous. The CDR3 runs to 13 residues. The germline V and J ends were trimmed by 0 bases and 12 bases, with 14 bases remaining between them. In DNA form, the CDR3 reads TGTGCCAGCAGTTTAGCGTTGGGCAGAGGGCACACCTTC. It specifies CASSLALGRGHTF.

The chain links TRBV15 to TRBJ1-2; no firm D call. Per the germline V gene, CDR1 is LNHNV and CDR2 is YYDKDF (reference sequence). The CDR3 extends over 12 amino acids. Trimming stripped 0 bases from V and 8 bases from J, with 7 bases between. CDR3 protein: CATSRDTGGYTF. CDR3 bases: TGTGCCACCAGCAGAGACACGGGGGGCTACACCTTC.

The chain couples TRBV10-3 to TRBJ1-5; tentatively, D is TRBD1 (5 bases). This CDR3 comprises 15 residues. The germline V gene encodes CDR1 ENHRY and CDR2 SYGVKD. V was cut by 2 bases and J by 3 bases, with 11 bases left in between. Here the CDR3 DNA reads TGTGCCATCAGTGAGGCGTCGGGGGTCAATCAGCCCCAGCATTTT. This sequence encodes CAISEASGVNQPQHF.

CDR3 DNA sequence: TGTGCCAGCAGCTTAGGGGACATCCTCTCCTACAATGAGCAGTTCTTC. Its protein is CASSLGDILSYNEQFF. This chain connects TRBV13 to TRBJ2-1, with D perhaps matching TRBD1 (5 bases). Trimming removed 0 bases at V and 0 bases at J, with 9 bases between. The CDR3 has 16 amino acids. The germline V gene encodes CDR1 PRHDT and CDR2 FYEKMQ (reference sequence).

This chain connects TRBV5-1 to TRBJ1-1; D ambiguous. Between the trimmed V and J ends, which lost 1 base and 2 bases, there was a span of 9 bases. Germline loops: CDR1 SGHRS, CDR2 YFSETQ. The CDR3 sequence is 14 residues long. The CDR3 bases are TGCGCCAGCAGCTTGTTCGCCAGTAACACTGAAGCTTTCTTT. Protein product: CASSLFASNTEAFF. The whole variable domain, remainder taken from reference TRBV5-1 and TRBJ1-1, is KAGVTQTPRYLIKTRGQQVTLSCSPISGHRSVSWYQQTPGQGLQFLFEYFSETQRNKGNFPGRFSGRQFSNSRSEMNVSTLELGDSALYLCASSLFASNTEAFFGQGTRLTVV.

This chain joins TRBV6-6 and TRBJ1-2; D is unclear. The CDR3 length is 15 residues. V was trimmed by 4 bases and J by 0 bases, leaving 12 bases between them. Germline loops: CDR1 MNHNY, CDR2 SVGAGI (reference sequence). CDR3 in amino acids: CASSSPSDANYGYTF. CDR3 DNA sequence: TGTGCCAGCAGTTCCCCATCGGACGCTAACTATGGCTACACCTTC.

This clone was seen just once. The chain combines TRBV13 with TRBJ1-6, with 7 bases matching TRBD1. Germline values: CDR1 PRHDT, CDR2 FYEKMQ (reference sequence). V lost 3 bases and J lost 1; bases outside the gene matches: 9. There are 18 residues in the CDR3. The CDR3 DNA sequence: TGTGCCAGCAGCTTTATTACAGGGGTGGGTTCCTATAATTCACCCCTCCACTTT. Residues: CASSFITGVGSYNSPLHF.

This clone was found once. The chain has TRBV6-6 and TRBJ2-7, with TRBD2 matching 8 bases. Germline assignment: CDR1 MNHNY and CDR2 SVGAGI (reference sequence). This CDR3 has 15 amino acids. Trimming took 6 bases from V and 6 from J; bases not matched to a gene: 13. CDR3 sequence reads: CASSRLAIGPGEQYF. In nucleotides, the CDR3 is TGTGCCAGCAGCAGACTAGCGATCGGGCCTGGCGAGCAGTACTTC.

The chain employs TRBV7-2 and TRBJ2-1; D unresolved. Germline loops: CDR1 SGHTA, CDR2 FQGNSA. The V and J ends lost 3 bases and 2 bases respectively, with 5 bases between them. This CDR3 spans 13 amino acids. The CDR3 protein is CASSFDTYNEQFF. The CDR3 bases are TGTGCCAGCAGCTTTGATACCTACAATGAGCAGTTCTTC.

The chain combines TRBV15 with TRBJ1-3; D remains unclear. Germline values: CDR1 LNHNV, CDR2 YYDKDF (reference sequence). The CDR3 extends over 14 amino acids. V gave up 4 bases and J gave up 0 bases, with 7 bases separating them. DNA for the CDR3: TGTGCCACCAGCACTGGCCTCTCTGGAAACACCATATATTTT. It codes for CATSTGLSGNTIYF.